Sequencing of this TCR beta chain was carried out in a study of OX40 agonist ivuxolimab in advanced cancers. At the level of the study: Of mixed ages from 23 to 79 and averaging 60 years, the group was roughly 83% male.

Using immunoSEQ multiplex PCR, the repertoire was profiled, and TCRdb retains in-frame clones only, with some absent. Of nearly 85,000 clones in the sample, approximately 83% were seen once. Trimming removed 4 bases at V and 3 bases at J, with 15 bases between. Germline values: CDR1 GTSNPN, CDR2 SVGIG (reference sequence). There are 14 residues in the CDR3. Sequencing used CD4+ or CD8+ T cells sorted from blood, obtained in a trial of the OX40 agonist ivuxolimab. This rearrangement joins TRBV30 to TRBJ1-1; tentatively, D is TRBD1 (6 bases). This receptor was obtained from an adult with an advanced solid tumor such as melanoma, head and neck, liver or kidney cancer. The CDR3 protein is CAWTAGAPHTEAFF. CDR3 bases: TGTGCCTGGACGGCAGGGGCCCCCCACACTGAAGCTTTCTTT.